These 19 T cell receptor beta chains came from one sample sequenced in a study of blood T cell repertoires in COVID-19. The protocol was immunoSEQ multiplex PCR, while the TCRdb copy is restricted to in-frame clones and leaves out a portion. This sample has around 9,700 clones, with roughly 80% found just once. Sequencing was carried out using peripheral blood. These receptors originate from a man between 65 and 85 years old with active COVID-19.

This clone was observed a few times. CDR3 residues: CASSSGLVETQYF. The CDR3 DNA reads as TGTGCCAGCAGTTCCGGACTAGTAGAGACCCAGTACTTC. The chain joins TRBV12-3 or TRBV12-4 to TRBJ2-5, with 7 bases that match TRBD2. V shed 4 bases, J shed 4 bases, and the junction held 3 bases outside the gene matches. The CDR3 is 13 residues long.

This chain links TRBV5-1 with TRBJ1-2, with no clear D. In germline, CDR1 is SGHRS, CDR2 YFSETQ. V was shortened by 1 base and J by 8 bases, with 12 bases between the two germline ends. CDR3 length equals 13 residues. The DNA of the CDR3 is TGCGCCAGCAGCTTGATAGCGCTAGGGGGCTACACCTTC. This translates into CASSLIALGGYTF.

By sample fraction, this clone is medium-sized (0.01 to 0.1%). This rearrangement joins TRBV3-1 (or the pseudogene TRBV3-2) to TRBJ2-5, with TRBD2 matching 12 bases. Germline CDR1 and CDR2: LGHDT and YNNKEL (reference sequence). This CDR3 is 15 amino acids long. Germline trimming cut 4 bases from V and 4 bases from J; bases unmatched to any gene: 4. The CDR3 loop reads CASSRGLAGVETQYF. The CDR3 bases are TGTGCCAGCAGCCGGGGACTAGCGGGCGTAGAGACCCAGTACTTC.

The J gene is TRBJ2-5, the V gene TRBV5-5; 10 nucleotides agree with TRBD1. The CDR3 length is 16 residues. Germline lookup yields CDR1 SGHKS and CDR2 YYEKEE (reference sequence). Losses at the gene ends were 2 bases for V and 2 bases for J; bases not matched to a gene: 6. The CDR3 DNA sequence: TGTGCCAGCAGCTTCGGAGACAGGGGGCTGCAAGAGACCCAGTACTTC. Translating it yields CASSFGDRGLQETQYF.

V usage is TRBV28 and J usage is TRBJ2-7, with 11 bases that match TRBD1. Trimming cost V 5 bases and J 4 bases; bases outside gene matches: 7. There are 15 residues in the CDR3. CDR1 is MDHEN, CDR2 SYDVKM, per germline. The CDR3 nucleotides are TGTGCCAGCAGTCTCCATGGACAGGGGGCTTACGAGCAGTACTTC. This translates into CASSLHGQGAYEQYF. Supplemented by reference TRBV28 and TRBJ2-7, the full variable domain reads DVKVTQSSRYLVKRTGEKVFLECVQDMDHENMFWYRQDPGLGLRLIYFSYDVKMKEKGDIPEGYSVSREKKERFSLILESASTNQTSMYLCASSLHGQGAYEQYFGPGTRLTVT.

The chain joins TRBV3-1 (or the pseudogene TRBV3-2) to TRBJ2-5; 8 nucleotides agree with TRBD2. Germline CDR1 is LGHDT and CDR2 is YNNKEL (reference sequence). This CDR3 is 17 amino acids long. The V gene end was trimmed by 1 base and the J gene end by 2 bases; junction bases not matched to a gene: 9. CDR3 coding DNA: TGTGCCAGCAGCCAAGGGGTACGGGGGGGACGGCAAGAGACCCAGTACTTC. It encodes CASSQGVRGGRQETQYF.

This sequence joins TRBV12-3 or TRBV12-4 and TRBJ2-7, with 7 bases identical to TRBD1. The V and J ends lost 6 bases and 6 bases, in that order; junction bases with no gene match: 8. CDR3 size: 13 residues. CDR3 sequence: CASSQGQLFEQYF. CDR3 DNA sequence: TGTGCCAGCAGCCAGGGACAGCTCTTCGAGCAGTACTTC.

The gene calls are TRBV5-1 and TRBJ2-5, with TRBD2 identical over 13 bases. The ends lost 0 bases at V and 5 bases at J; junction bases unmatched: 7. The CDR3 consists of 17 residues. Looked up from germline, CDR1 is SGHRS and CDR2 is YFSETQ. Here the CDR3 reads CASSLAQLAGGPETQYF. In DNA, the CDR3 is TGCGCCAGCAGCTTGGCCCAACTAGCGGGGGGGCCGGAGACCCAGTACTTC.

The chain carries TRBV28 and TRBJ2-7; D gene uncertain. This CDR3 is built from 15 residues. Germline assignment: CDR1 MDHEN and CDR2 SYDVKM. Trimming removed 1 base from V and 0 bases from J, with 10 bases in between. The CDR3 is CASSLSGFSSYEQYF. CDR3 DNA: TGTGCCAGCAGTTTATCCGGGTTTAGCTCCTACGAGCAGTACTTC.

The CDR3 coding sequence is TGTGCCAGCAGGGATAGCGGGGGCCTCTACAATGAGCAGTTCTTC. It translates to CASRDSGGLYNEQFF. The rearrangement uses TRBV2 and TRBJ2-1; TRBD2 aligns across 9 bases. Germline V gene data show CDR1 as SNHLY and CDR2 as FYNNEI. This CDR3 is 15 amino acids long. J gave up 3 bases and V 6 bases, and 6 bases lay outside the gene matches.

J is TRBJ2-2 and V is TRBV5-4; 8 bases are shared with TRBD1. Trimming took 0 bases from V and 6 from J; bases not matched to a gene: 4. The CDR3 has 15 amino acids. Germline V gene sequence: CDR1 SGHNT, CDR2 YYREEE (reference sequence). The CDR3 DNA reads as TGTGCCAGCAGCTTGGCAGGGGGCCGGGCCGGGGAGCTGTTTTTT. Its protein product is CASSLAGGRAGELFF. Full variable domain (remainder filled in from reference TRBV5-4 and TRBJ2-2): ETGVTQSPTHLIKTRGQQVTLRCSSQSGHNTVSWYQQALGQGPQFIFQYYREEENGRGNFPPRFSGLQFPNYSSELNVNALELDDSALYLCASSLAGGRAGELFFGEGSRLTVL.

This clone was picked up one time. CDR3 in DNA: TGTGCCAGCAGCCGCGGAAGACTTACTTATGGCTACACCTTC. It yields the protein CASSRGRLTYGYTF. The V and J genes are TRBV5-8 and TRBJ1-2, with D unclear. The CDR3 has 14 residues. Germline V gene sequence: CDR1 SGHTS, CDR2 YDEGEE. V lost 4 bases and J lost 5, with 15 bases in between.

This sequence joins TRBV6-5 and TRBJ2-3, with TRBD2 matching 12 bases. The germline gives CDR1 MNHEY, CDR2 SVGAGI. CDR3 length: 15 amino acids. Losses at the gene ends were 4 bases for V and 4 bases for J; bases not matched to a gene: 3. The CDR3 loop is CASSSRLAGADTQYF. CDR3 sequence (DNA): TGTGCCAGCAGTTCTCGACTAGCGGGGGCAGATACGCAGTATTTT.

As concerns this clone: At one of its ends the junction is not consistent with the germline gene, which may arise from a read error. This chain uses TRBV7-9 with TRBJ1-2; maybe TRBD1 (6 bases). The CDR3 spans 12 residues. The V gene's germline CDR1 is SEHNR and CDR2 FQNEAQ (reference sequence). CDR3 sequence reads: CASSLGGTGHHF. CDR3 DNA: TGTGCCAGCAGCTTAGGGGGGACGGGACACCACTTC. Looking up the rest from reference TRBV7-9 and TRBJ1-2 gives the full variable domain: DTGVSQNPRHKITKRGQNVTFRCDPISEHNRLYWYRQTLGQGPEFLTYFQNEAQLEKSRLLSDRFSAERPKGSFSTLEIQRTEQGDSAMYLCASSLGGTGHHFGSGTRLTVV.

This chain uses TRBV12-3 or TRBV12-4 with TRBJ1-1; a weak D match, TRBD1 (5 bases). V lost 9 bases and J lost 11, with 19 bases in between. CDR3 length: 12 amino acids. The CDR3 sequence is CASRGQDLRAFF. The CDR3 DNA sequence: TGTGCCAGTAGGGGTCAGGACCTTCGGGCTTTCTTT.

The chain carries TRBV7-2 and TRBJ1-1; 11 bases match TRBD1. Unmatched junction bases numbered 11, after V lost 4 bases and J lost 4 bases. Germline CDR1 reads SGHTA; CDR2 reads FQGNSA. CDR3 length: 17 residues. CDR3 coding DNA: TGTGCCAGCAGCTGGAGGGGACAGGGGGTTGGGGGCACTGAAGCTTTCTTT. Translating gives CASSWRGQGVGGTEAFF.

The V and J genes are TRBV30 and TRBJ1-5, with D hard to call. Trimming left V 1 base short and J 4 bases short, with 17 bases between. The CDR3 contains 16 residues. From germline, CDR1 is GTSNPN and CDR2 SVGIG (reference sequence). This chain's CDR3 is CAWSERGAGGNQPQHF. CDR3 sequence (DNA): TGTGCCTGGAGTGAAAGAGGCGCCGGCGGGAATCAGCCCCAGCATTTT.

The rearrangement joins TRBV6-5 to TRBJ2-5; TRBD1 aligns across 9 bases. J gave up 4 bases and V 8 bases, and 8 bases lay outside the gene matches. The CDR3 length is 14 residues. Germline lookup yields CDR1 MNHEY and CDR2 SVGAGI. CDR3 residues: CASSGTGYRETQYF. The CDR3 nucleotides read TGTGCCAGCTCCGGGACAGGGTACCGAGAGACCCAGTACTTC.

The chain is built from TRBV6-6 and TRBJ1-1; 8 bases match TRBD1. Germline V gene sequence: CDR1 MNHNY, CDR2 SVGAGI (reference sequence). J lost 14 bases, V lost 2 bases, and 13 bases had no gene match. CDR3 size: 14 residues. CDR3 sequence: CASSYGQGGFNLFF. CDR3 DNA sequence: TGTGCCAGCAGTTACGGACAGGGCGGATTCAACCTCTTCTTT.